These T cell receptor beta chains were read from a single sample in a study of blood T cell repertoires in COVID-19. Repertoires were generated with immunoSEQ multiplex PCR, while TCRdb's copy carries only in-frame clones and drops some. The sample contains about 200,000 clones, almost 90% of which appear only once. The sample was peripheral blood. These receptors all stem from a man aged 50 to 60 with acute or convalescent COVID-19. Each CDR3 is given with its conserved first and last residue.

CSVALRHGGIPYGYTF,TRBJ1-2,TRBV29-1
CASSDTNRATEAFF,TRBJ1-1,TRBV6-4
CASRRTGDTEAFF,TRBJ1-1,TRBV6-6
CASSQAPYYGYTF,TRBJ1-2,TRBV4-1
CASSQDLGRGKENQPQHF,TRBJ1-5,TRBV4-2
CASSPGDNEKLFF,TRBJ1-4,TRBV12-3/TRBV12-4
CAIRPLLAGGYEQYF,TRBJ2-7,TRBV10-3
CATRSSGTYNEQFF,TRBJ2-1,TRBV24-1
CASSPNRVSTEAFF,TRBJ1-1,TRBV18
CAWSGGRGVAETQYF,TRBJ2-5,TRBV30
CASSSPGYNSPLHF,TRBJ1-6,TRBV7-2
CASRMGARTEAFF,TRBJ1-1,TRBV27
CASRSGGRAEAFF,TRBJ1-1,TRBV28
CASSDRTGGANSDTQYF,TRBJ2-3,TRBV6-1
CASSGRQGFVTEAFF,TRBJ1-1,TRBV5-1
CASSLVFVETQYF,TRBJ2-5,TRBV7-2
CASSFISAGRAPLHF,TRBJ1-6,TRBV5-4
CASSITGGSGNQPQHF,TRBJ1-5,TRBV19
CASQRGTYEQYF,TRBJ2-7,TRBV28
CASSPRTAYEQYF,TRBJ2-7,TRBV14
CASSILAGDTGELFF,TRBJ2-2,TRBV7-3
CASSSSGGSRTGELFF,TRBJ2-2,TRBV9
CASSPTRGLAVFGSTDTQYF,TRBJ2-3,TRBV19
CASSYREGYGYTF,TRBJ1-2,TRBV3-1/TRBV3-2
CASRLTGADTQYF,TRBJ2-3,TRBV6-5
CASSISRFQGEKLFF,TRBJ1-4,TRBV19
CASSQVTAGGSTGELFF,TRBJ2-2,TRBV4-2
CASSRGGSTDTQYF,TRBJ2-3,TRBV7-2
CASSPQSIGAGTGELFF,TRBJ2-2,TRBV7-9
CASSPLAVQETQYF,TRBJ2-5,TRBV18
CASSQGQDYGYTF,TRBJ1-2,TRBV14
CASSTSRQIPSYGYTF,TRBJ1-2,TRBV28
CASRKQGETEAFF,TRBJ1-1,TRBV19
CASSLSPGTPYNEQFF,TRBJ2-1,TRBV27
CASSNREAGDGYTF,TRBJ1-2,TRBV6-6
CASSPRTSGGAQETQYF,TRBJ2-5,TRBV6-6
CASSAGDRVFTEAFF,TRBJ1-1,TRBV5-6
CASSTRDTGMTLHF,TRBJ1-6,TRBV27